The clone carrying this TCR beta chain was recorded many times. The antigen remains undetermined. This sample is part of a study of T cells in Graves' hyperthyroidism and ophthalmopathy. It was RNA transcripts that yielded the amplified TCR beta CDR3 regions. The HTBI primer set drove a first-round RT-PCR of the TCR CDR3. TCRdb redid the calling of the multiplex PCR reads with MiXCR, one entry per CDR3 protein. The sample holds over 650,000 distinct CDR3 sequences, about 16% seen once. Findings and limits, study-wide: Most thyroid clonotypes with frequency above 0.001 were detected in blood.

The TCR was taken from a young man with Graves' hyperthyroidism. The sequencing input was blood.

The CDR3 nucleotides are TGTGCCAGCAGTTTAGGGGGGGCTAGCGAACTCACAGATACGCAGTATTTT. As protein: CASSLGGASELTDTQYF. The chain links TRBV12-3 or TRBV12-4 to TRBJ2-3; either TRBD1 or TRBD2 may supply D (6 bases each). The CDR3 is 17 amino acids. V lost 1 base, J lost 2 bases, and 16 bases lay in between.